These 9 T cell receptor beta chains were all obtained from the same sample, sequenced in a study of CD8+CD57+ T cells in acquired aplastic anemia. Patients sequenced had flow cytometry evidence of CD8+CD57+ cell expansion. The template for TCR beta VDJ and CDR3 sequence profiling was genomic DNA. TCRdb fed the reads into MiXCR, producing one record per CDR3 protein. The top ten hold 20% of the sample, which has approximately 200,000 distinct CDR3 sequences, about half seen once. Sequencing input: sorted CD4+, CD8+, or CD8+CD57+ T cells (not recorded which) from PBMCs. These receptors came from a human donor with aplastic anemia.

The CDR3 nucleotides are TGCAGTGCTAGAAACCCGGGACACCGAAGCAATCAGCCCCAGCATTTT. Amino acids: CSARNPGHRSNQPQHF. The chain combines TRBV20-1 with TRBJ1-5, with D perhaps matching TRBD1 (6 bases). CDR1 and CDR2 from the germline V gene are DFQATT and SNEGSKA (reference sequence). The CDR3 extends over 16 amino acids. Trimming left V 2 bases short and J 1 base short, with 15 bases between.

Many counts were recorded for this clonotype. The CDR3 loop is CASSPNRGQVGPETQYF. The CDR3 nucleotides read TGTGCCAGCAGTCCAAACCGGGGACAGGTAGGGCCAGAGACCCAGTACTTC. The chain links TRBV12-3 or TRBV12-4 to TRBJ2-5; TRBD1 agrees at 8 bases. With 5 bases clipped from V and 4 bases from J, the junction kept 15 bases outside the gene matches. This CDR3 has 17 amino acids.

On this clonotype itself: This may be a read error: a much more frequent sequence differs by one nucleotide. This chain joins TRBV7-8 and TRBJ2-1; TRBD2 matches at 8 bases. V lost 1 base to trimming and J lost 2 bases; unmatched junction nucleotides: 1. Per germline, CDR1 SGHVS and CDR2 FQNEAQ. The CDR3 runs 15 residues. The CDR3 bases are TGTGCCAGCAGCTTAGTAGCGGGGACCTACAATGAGCAGTTCTTC. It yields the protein CASSLVAGTYNEQFF. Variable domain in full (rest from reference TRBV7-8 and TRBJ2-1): GAGVSQSPRYKVAKRGQDVALRCDPISGHVSLFWYQQALGQGPEFLTYFQNEAQLDKSGLPSDRFFAERPEGSVSTLKIQRTQQEDSAVYLCASSLVAGTYNEQFFGPGTRLTVL.

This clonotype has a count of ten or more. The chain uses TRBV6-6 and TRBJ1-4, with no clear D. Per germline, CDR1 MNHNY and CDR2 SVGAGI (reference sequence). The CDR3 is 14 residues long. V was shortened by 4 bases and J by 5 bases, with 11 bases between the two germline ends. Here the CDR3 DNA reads TGTGCCAGCAGTTTCACACCCTCAAATGAAAAACTGTTTTTT. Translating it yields CASSFTPSNEKLFF.

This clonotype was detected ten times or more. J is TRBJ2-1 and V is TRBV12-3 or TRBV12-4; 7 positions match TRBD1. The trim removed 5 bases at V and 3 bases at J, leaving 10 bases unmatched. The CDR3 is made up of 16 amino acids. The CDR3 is CASSRLGQTRYNEQFF. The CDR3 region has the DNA TGTGCCAGCAGTAGGCTGGGACAGACGCGCTACAATGAGCAGTTCTTC.

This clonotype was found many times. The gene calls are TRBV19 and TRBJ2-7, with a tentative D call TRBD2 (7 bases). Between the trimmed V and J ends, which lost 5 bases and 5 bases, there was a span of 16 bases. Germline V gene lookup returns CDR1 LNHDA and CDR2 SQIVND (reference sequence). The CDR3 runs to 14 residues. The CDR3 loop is CASSGGASQDEQYF. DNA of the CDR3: TGTGCCAGTAGTGGGGGGGCCTCCCAGGACGAGCAGTACTTC.

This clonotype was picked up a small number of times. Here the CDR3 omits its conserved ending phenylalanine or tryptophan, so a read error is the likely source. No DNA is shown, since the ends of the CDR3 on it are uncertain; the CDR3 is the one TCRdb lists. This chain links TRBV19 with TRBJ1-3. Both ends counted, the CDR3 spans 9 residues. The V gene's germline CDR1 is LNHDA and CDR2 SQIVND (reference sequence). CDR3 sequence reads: CASMGGRHS.

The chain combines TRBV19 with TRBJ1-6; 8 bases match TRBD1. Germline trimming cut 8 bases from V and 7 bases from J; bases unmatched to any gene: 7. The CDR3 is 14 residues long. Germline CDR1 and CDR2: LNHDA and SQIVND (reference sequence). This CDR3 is CASQGAGSNSPLHF. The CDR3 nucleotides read TGTGCCAGTCAGGGGGCCGGGTCGAATTCACCCCTCCACTTT. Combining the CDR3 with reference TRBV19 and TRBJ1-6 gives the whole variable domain DGGITQSPKYLFRKEGQNVTLSCEQNLNHDAMYWYRQDPGQGLRLIYYSQIVNDFQKGDIAEGYSVSREKKESFPLTVTSAQKNPTAFYLCASQGAGSNSPLHFGNGTRLTVT.

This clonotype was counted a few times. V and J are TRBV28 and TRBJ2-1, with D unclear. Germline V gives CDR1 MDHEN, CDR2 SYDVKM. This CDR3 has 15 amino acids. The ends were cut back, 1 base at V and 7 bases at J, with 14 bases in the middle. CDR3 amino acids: CASSLLSHSQNEQFF. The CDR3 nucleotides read TGTGCCAGCAGTTTATTGAGTCATAGTCAGAATGAGCAGTTCTTC. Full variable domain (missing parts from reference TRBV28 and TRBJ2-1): DVKVTQSSRYLVKRTGEKVFLECVQDMDHENMFWYRQDPGLGLRLIYFSYDVKMKEKGDIPEGYSVSREKKERFSLILESASTNQTSMYLCASSLLSHSQNEQFFGPGTRLTVL.